This TCR beta chain emerged from a study of patients and donors after allogeneic stem cell transplantation. After removal of 4 bases from V and 6 bases from J, the junction contained 1 base not matched to a gene. Germline values: CDR1 MNHEY, CDR2 SVGAGI. The CDR3 loop spans 13 amino acids. TCRdb itself ran the RT-PCR reads through MiXCR, one entry per CDR3 protein. The data contain over 700 distinct CDR3 sequences, about a quarter of them singletons. This chain links TRBV6-5 with TRBJ2-7; 12 bases are a match to TRBD2. The receptor was isolated from a human donor who was either an allogeneic HSCT recipient or a stem cell or donor lymphocyte infusion donor (not recorded which). It is not recorded whose cells these are; they may come from a transplant donor. The sequencing sample was made of blood, either unsorted or a sorted T cell fraction (not recorded which). CDR3 coding DNA: TGTGCCAGCAGTTGGACTAGCGGGGCCGAGCAGTACTTC. Translation: CASSWTSGAEQYF.